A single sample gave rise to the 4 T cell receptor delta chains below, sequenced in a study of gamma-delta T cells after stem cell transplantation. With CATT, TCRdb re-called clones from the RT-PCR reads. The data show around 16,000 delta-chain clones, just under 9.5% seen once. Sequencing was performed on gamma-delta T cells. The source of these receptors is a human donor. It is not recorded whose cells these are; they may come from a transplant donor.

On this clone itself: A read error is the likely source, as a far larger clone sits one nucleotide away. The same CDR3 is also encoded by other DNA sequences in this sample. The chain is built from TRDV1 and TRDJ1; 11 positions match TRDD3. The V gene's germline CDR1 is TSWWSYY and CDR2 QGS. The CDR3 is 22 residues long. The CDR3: CALGAPPMWGIRHFLYTDKLIF. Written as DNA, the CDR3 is TGTGCTCTAGGGGCTCCTCCTATGTGGGGGATACGACACTTTTTGTACACCGATAAACTCATCTTT.

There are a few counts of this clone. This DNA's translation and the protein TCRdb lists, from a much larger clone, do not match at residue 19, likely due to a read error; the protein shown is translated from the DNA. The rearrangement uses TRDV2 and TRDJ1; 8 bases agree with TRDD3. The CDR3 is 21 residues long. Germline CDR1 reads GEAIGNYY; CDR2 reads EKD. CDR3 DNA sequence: TGTGCCTGTGACACCGTGCCTACGGGGAAAGTACTGGGGGTCCGGACCTATAAATTCATCTTT. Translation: CACDTVPTGKVLGVRTYKFIF.

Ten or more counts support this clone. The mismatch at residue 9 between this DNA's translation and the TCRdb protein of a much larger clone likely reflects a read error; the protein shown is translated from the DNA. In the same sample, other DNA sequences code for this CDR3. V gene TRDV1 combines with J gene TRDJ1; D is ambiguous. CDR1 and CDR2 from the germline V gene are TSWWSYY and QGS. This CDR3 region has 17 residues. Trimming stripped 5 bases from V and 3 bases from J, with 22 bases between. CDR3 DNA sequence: TGTGCTCTTGGGAAACGAATCACATGTCGGGCTTCCGATAAACTCATCTTT. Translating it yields CALGKRITCRASDKLIF.

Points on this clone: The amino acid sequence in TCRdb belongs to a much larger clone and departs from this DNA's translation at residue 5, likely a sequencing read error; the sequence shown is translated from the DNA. The CDR3 sequence: CACDAVTSNWGSEKGDKLIF. The CDR3 nucleotides are TGTGCCTGTGACGCCGTTACTTCCAACTGGGGATCGGAAAAGGGCGATAAACTCATCTTT. The V and J genes are TRDV2 and TRDJ1, with 7 nucleotides matching TRDD3. Unmatched junction bases numbered 25, after V lost 3 bases and J lost 4 bases. This CDR3 contains 20 residues. Looked up from germline, CDR1 is GEAIGNYY and CDR2 is EKD.